This TCR beta chain came from a study of blood T cells in healthy people across ages. This clonotype was seen a handful of times. There are 18 residues in the CDR3. V lost 1 base, J lost 7 bases, and 13 bases stayed unmatched. CDR1 and CDR2 from the germline V gene are MGHRA and YSYEKL. Sample-barcoded 5' priming and a J-beta primer mix drove a second PCR of about 7 to 12 cycles. A 12-random-nucleotide template-switch adaptor tagged each cDNA molecule. Each CDR3 protein gets one entry after TCRdb re-called the 5' RACE reads with MiXCR. The table includes more than 450,000 distinct CDR3 sequences, 27% detected once. These sequences were also reported in another study, on T cells of mothers and their children.

The origin of this receptor is a boy aged 2 to 9 in good health. The V gene is TRBV4-1, the J gene TRBJ2-1; 10 nucleotides line up with TRBD2. The sample taken for sequencing was blood. CDR3 sequence: CASSQGPAGGALNNEQFF. CDR3 nucleotides: TGCGCCAGCAGCCAAGGTCCAGCGGGGGGGGCCCTCAATAATGAGCAGTTCTTC.